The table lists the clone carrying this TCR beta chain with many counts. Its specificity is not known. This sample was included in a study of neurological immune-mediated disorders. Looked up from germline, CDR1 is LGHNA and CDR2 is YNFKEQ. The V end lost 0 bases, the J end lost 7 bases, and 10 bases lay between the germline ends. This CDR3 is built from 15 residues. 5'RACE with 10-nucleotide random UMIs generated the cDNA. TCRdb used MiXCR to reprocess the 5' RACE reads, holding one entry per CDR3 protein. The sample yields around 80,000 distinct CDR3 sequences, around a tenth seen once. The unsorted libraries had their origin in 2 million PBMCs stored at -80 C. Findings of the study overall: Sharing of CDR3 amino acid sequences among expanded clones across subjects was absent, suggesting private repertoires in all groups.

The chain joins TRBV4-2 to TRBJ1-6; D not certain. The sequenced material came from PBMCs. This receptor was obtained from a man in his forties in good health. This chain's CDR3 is CASSQEVLPNSPLHF. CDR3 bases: TGTGCCAGCAGCCAAGAGGTTCTTCCCAATTCACCCCTCCACTTT.